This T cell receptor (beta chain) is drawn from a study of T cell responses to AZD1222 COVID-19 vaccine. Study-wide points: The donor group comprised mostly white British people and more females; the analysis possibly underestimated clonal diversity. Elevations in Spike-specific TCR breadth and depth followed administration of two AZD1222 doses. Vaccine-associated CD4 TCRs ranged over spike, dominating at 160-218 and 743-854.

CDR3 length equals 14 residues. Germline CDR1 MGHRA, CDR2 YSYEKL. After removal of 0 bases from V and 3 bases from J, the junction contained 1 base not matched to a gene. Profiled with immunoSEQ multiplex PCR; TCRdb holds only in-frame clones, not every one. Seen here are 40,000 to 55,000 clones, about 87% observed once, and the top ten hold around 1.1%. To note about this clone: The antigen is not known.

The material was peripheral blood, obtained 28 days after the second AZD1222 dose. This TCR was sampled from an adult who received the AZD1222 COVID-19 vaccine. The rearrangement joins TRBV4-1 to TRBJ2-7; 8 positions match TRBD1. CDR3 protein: CASSQEGQVYEQYF. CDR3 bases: TGCGCCAGCAGCCAAGAGGGACAGGTCTACGAGCAGTACTTC.